Listed below are T cell receptor beta chains from one sample, sequenced in a study of blood T cell repertoires in COVID-19. Measured with immunoSEQ multiplex PCR; TCRdb has only the in-frame clones, and not every one. The repertoire holds hundreds of thousands of clones, with nearly 90% as singletons. The sequencing sample was made of peripheral blood. Every receptor here comes from a woman younger than 35 who had recovered from COVID-19. The CDR3 runs from the conserved cysteine through the conserved F or W. The order of the fields is CDR3 protein, clone size, J gene, V gene, D gene. The D gene is left open where the match is weak. Size tells how often a clone was seen (once, few, many) or the class of an expanded clone, and some rows leave it out.

CDR3aa: CTSSQVPDASGRAGKNIQYF; abundance: NA; j_gene: TRBJ2-4; v_gene: TRBV1; d_gene: NA
CDR3aa: CASSQEWFDRGPNSPLHF; abundance: NA; j_gene: TRBJ1-6; v_gene: TRBV4-2; d_gene: TRBD1
CDR3aa: CASSSGLLSNTGELFF; abundance: NA; j_gene: TRBJ2-2; v_gene: TRBV18; d_gene: NA
CDR3aa: CASHGSGSYEQYF; abundance: NA; j_gene: TRBJ2-7; v_gene: TRBV18; d_gene: NA
CDR3aa: CASSQLTSGRGYEQYF; abundance: once; j_gene: TRBJ2-7; v_gene: TRBV4-1; d_gene: TRBD2
CDR3aa: CASSPDRVGNEQFF; abundance: NA; j_gene: TRBJ2-1; v_gene: TRBV3-1/TRBV3-2; d_gene: TRBD1
CDR3aa: CASSGLAGFTDTQYF; abundance: NA; j_gene: TRBJ2-3; v_gene: TRBV27; d_gene: TRBD2
CDR3aa: CASSPPSGEGTADTQYF; abundance: NA; j_gene: TRBJ2-3; v_gene: TRBV18; d_gene: TRBD2
CDR3aa: CAWSVLVIFTGELFF; abundance: NA; j_gene: TRBJ2-2; v_gene: TRBV30; d_gene: NA
CDR3aa: CASSTVLAGDNYEQYF; abundance: NA; j_gene: TRBJ2-7; v_gene: TRBV19; d_gene: TRBD2
CDR3aa: CASSSGTGYQPNEQYF; abundance: NA; j_gene: TRBJ2-7; v_gene: TRBV10-1; d_gene: TRBD1
CDR3aa: CASSFGTGTVGELFF; abundance: NA; j_gene: TRBJ2-2; v_gene: TRBV11-2; d_gene: TRBD1
CDR3aa: CASSSRAGGEFNEQFF; abundance: NA; j_gene: TRBJ2-1; v_gene: TRBV11-3; d_gene: TRBD2
CDR3aa: CASSLHRGNYGYTF; abundance: NA; j_gene: TRBJ1-2; v_gene: TRBV27; d_gene: TRBD1
CDR3aa: CATHKATGFDQPQHF; abundance: NA; j_gene: TRBJ1-5; v_gene: TRBV19; d_gene: NA
CDR3aa: CASSPRALAANEQFF; abundance: NA; j_gene: TRBJ2-1; v_gene: TRBV5-5; d_gene: TRBD2
CDR3aa: CASSQASTGTYEQYF; abundance: NA; j_gene: TRBJ2-7; v_gene: TRBV3-1/TRBV3-2; d_gene: NA
CDR3aa: CASSQVGRGTEAFF; abundance: NA; j_gene: TRBJ1-1; v_gene: TRBV4-3; d_gene: NA
CDR3aa: CASSWTNQPQHF; abundance: once; j_gene: TRBJ1-5; v_gene: TRBV2; d_gene: NA
CDR3aa: CASSYSVYDYEQYF; abundance: NA; j_gene: TRBJ2-7; v_gene: TRBV6-5; d_gene: NA
CDR3aa: CAWSVGGSSYEQYF; abundance: NA; j_gene: TRBJ2-7; v_gene: TRBV30; d_gene: TRBD2
CDR3aa: CASEQGGGTGELFF; abundance: few; j_gene: TRBJ2-2; v_gene: TRBV4-2; d_gene: TRBD2
CDR3aa: CASSPKTGRGYTF; abundance: NA; j_gene: TRBJ1-2; v_gene: TRBV5-4; d_gene: TRBD1
CDR3aa: CASGTAGSLSSGANVLTF; abundance: NA; j_gene: TRBJ2-6; v_gene: TRBV7-9; d_gene: NA
CDR3aa: CASRKRTGVDSPLHF; abundance: NA; j_gene: TRBJ1-6; v_gene: TRBV2; d_gene: TRBD1